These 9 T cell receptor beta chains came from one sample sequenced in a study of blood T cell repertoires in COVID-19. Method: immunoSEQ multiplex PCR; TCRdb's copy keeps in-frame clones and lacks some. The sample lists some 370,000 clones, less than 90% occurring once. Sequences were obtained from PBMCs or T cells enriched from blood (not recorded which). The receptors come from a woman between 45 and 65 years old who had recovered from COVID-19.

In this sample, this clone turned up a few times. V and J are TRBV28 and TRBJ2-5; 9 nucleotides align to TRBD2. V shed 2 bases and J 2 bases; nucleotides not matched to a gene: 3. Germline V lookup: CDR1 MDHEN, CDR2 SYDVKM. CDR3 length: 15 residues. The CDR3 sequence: CASSLQRGVQETQYF. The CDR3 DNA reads TGTGCCAGCAGTTTACAGCGGGGGGTACAAGAGACCCAGTACTTC.

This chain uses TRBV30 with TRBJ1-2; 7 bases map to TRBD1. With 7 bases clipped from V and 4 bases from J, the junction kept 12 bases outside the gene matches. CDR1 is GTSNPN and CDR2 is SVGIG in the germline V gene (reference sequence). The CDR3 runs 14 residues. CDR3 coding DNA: TGTGCCTCTAGGACGGACAGGCCCATCTATGGCTACACCTTC. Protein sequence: CASRTDRPIYGYTF.

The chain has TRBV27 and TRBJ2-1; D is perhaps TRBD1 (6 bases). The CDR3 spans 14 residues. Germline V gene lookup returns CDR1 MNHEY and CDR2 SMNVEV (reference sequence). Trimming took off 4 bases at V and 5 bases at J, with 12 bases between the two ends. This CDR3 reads CASSYDRINNEQFF. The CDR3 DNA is TGTGCCAGCAGTTACGACAGGATAAACAATGAGCAGTTCTTC.

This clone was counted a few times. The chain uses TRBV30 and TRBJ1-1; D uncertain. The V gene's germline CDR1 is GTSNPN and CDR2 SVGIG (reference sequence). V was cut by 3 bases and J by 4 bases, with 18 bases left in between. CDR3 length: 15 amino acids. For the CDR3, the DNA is TGTGCCTGGAGCAAGGCGGGATTTAGCGGCACTGAAGCTTTCTTT. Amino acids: CAWSKAGFSGTEAFF.

The CDR3 sequence: CASSAILRGRSFGYTF. The CDR3 coding sequence is TGTGCCAGCAGTGCAATTCTCAGGGGGCGCAGTTTTGGCTACACCTTC. The chain recombines TRBV2 with TRBJ1-2, with 8 bases aligning to TRBD1. The V segment lost 4 bases and the J segment 7 bases; nucleotides outside the gene matches: 14. This CDR3 has 16 residues. In germline, CDR1 is SNHLY, CDR2 FYNNEI.

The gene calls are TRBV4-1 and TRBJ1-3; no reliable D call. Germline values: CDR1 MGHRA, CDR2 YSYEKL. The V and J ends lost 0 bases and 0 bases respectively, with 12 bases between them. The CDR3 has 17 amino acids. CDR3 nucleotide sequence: TGCGCCAGCAGCCAAGAGAGGATGAGCAACTCTGGAAACACCATATATTTT. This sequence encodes CASSQERMSNSGNTIYF.

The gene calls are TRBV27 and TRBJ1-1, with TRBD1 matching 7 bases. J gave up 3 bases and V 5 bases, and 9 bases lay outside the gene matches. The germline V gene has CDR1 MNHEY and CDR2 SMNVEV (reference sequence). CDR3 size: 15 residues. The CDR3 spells CASSPQTGFYTEAFF. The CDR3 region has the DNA TGTGCCAGCAGTCCCCAGACAGGGTTCTACACTGAAGCTTTCTTT.

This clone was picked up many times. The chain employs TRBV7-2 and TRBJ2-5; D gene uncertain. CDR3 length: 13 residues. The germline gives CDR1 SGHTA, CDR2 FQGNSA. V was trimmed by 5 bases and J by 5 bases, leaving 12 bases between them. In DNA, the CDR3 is TGTGCCAGCAGCGTCGAGATCTCCGAGACCCAGTACTTC. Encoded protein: CASSVEISETQYF.

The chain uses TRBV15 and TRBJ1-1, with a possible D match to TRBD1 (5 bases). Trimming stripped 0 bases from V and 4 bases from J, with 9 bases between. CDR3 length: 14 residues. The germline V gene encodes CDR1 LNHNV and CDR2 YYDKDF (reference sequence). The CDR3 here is CATSRDRGVTEAFF. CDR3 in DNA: TGTGCCACCAGCAGAGATCGGGGGGTCACTGAAGCTTTCTTT.